This TCR beta chain was sequenced for a study of blood T cell repertoires in COVID-19. In the study overall: The origin of the acute and convalescent COVID-19 samples was the United States, Italy and Spain. Sources were T cells, B-cell-depleted T cells, or PBMCs; the material itself was cDNA or gDNA.

This clone was recorded once. Per the authors' pipeline: Estimation of nucleated cell counts relied on the amplification of reference gene primers. Profiled with immunoSEQ multiplex PCR; TCRdb holds only in-frame clones, not every one. V and J calls and clone size are those listed in that table; D and trimming were worked out from the DNA. The sample lists roughly 280,000 clones, roughly 86% occurring once. This sequence was found in a man between 35 and 55 years old with active or convalescent COVID-19. Sequenced material: peripheral blood.

CDR3 residues: CASRGLGGDFSPLHF. The CDR3 DNA sequence: TGTGCCAGCAGGGGGCTGGGAGGTGATTTCTCACCCCTCCACTTT. The genes are TRBV7-2 and TRBJ1-6; D is possibly TRBD1 (5 bases). This CDR3 has 15 amino acids. Trimming removed 6 bases from V and 10 bases from J, with 19 bases in between. Germline V CDR1 and CDR2: SGHTA, FQGNSA. Full variable domain (remainder filled in from reference TRBV7-2 and TRBJ1-6): GAGVSQSPSNKVTEKGKDVELRCDPISGHTALYWYRQSLGQGLEFLIYFQGNSAPDKSGLPSDRFSAERTGGSVSTLTIQRTQQEDSAVYLCASRGLGGDFSPLHFGNGTRLTVT.